The T cell receptor beta chain described here comes from a study of T cells in Graves' hyperthyroidism and ophthalmopathy. The investigators amplified TCR beta CDR3 regions from RNA transcripts. The TCR CDR3 first-round RT-PCR relied on the HTBI primer set. A single record per CDR3 protein comes from TCRdb applying MiXCR to the multiplex PCR reads. The table has 220,000 or so distinct CDR3 sequences, around 15% seen once. This clonotype was recorded at least ten times. Trimming at V came to 5 bases and at J to 4 bases, leaving 6 bases not matched to a gene. In germline, CDR1 is MDHEN, CDR2 SYDVKM. CDR3 length: 16 amino acids.

The source material was blood. This chain links TRBV28 with TRBJ2-1; TRBD2 matches at 12 bases. This receptor was identified in a woman aged 18-30 years with Graves' ophthalmopathy. The CDR3 loop is CASSPRTSGIYNEQFF. The CDR3 bases are TGTGCCAGCAGTCCCCGGACTAGCGGGATATACAATGAGCAGTTCTTC. Full variable domain (rest looked up from reference TRBV28 and TRBJ2-1): DVKVTQSSRYLVKRTGEKVFLECVQDMDHENMFWYRQDPGLGLRLIYFSYDVKMKEKGDIPEGYSVSREKKERFSLILESASTNQTSMYLCASSPRTSGIYNEQFFGPGTRLTVL.